Listed below are T cell receptor beta chains from one sample, sequenced in a study of Ad26.COV2.S vaccination and SARS-CoV-2 variants. Sequencing was performed with immunoSEQ multiplex PCR; in TCRdb, only in-frame clones are kept and a portion is missing. The sample carries under 150,000 clones, 70% to 90% recorded once. Sample: peripheral blood, taken after recovery from COVID-19. The receptors shown here come from a human donor who had recovered from COVID-19. CDR3s include the opening cysteine and the closing phenylalanine or tryptophan. A D gene is named only where the DNA matches it firmly. A row's size may be missing; if present it is once, few, many or a size class.

J | D | size | V | DNA | CDR3
TRBJ2-5 | . | . | TRBV6-5 | TGTGCCAGCAGTTACCGGCCGGGGGAGGAGACCCAGTACTTC | CASSYRPGEETQYF
TRBJ2-5 | . | once | TRBV5-6 | TGTGCCAGCAGCTCTCGACCTGGGGCAGAGACCCAGTACTTC | CASSSRPGAETQYF
TRBJ2-1 | . | . | TRBV14 | TGTGCCAGCAGCCAAGATCAGAACTCCTACAATGAGCAGTTCTTC | CASSQDQNSYNEQFF
TRBJ2-4 | . | . | TRBV3-1/TRBV3-2 | TGTGCCAGCAGCCATTCGGAAAACATTCAGTACTTC | CASSHSENIQYF
TRBJ2-3 | TRBD2 | . | TRBV28 | TGTGCCAGCAGCCCCGGGACTAGCGGGGGGCCGACAGATACGCAGTATTTT | CASSPGTSGGPTDTQYF
TRBJ1-5 | . | few | TRBV5-6 | TGTGCCAGCAGCTTATGGAATGCCTATCAGCCCCAGCATTTT | CASSLWNAYQPQHF
TRBJ2-7 | . | . | TRBV28 | TGTGCCAGCAGTTTTGGGCAGCTCTACGAGCAGTACTTC | CASSFGQLYEQYF
TRBJ1-5 | . | . | TRBV7-9 | TGTGCCAGCAGCTCCAAGGGGGGCAATCAGCCCCAGCATTTT | CASSSKGGNQPQHF
TRBJ2-4 | . | . | TRBV2 | TGTGCCAGCTTGCCGGGCCCAGATGTGATCAACATTCAGTACTTC | CASLPGPDVINIQYF
TRBJ1-1 | TRBD1 | . | TRBV29-1 | TGCAGCGTCGGGCAGGGGGAAGGGAACACTGAAGCTTTCTTT | CSVGQGEGNTEAFF
TRBJ2-1 | TRBD2 | . | TRBV12-5 | TGTGCTAGTGGTTTGGGGGGACTAGGAATCTACAATGAGCAGTTCTTC | CASGLGGLGIYNEQFF
TRBJ1-1 | . | . | TRBV6-5 | TGTGCCAGCAGGGGCTCTGGGAACCATGAAGCTTTCTTT | CASRGSGNHEAFF
TRBJ1-3 | . | once | TRBV4-3 | TGCGCCAGCAGTGAGAGCTCTGGAAACACCATATATTTT | CASSESSGNTIYF
TRBJ1-1 | . | few | TRBV27 | TGTGCCAGCAGTTTATCCCCCAGCCCGAACACTGAAGCTTTCTTT | CASSLSPSPNTEAFF
TRBJ1-2 | . | . | TRBV5-4 | TGTGCCAGCAGCTTGGGGGGCGCGGAGTTTAACTATGGCTACACCTTC | CASSLGGAEFNYGYTF
TRBJ2-3 | TRBD1 | . | TRBV25-1 | TGTGCCAGCCGACCAAACAGGGGACGCACAGATACGCAGTATTTT | CASRPNRGRTDTQYF
TRBJ2-7 | . | . | TRBV10-2 | TGCGCCAGCAGTCTTGGCAACTGGGACTACGAGCAGTACTTC | CASSLGNWDYEQYF
TRBJ2-1 | TRBD2 | . | TRBV10-2 | TGCGCCAGCACCGACCGACTGCTAGCGGGGGGTAATGAGCAGTTCTTC | CASTDRLLAGGNEQFF
TRBJ1-6 | . | . | TRBV9 | TGTGCCAGCATGAGTTCACCCCTCCACTTT | CASMSSPLHF
TRBJ1-5 | . | . | TRBV6-6 | TGTGCCAGCAGACCCCCCTTCGAGAGCAATCAGCCCCAGCATTTT | CASRPPFESNQPQHF
TRBJ2-6 | . | . | TRBV7-9 | TGTGCCAGCAGCATTTCAGAGTCCGGGACAAACTCTGGGGCCAACGTCCTGACTTTC | CASSISESGTNSGANVLTF
TRBJ1-5 | . | . | TRBV28 | TGTGCCAGCAGTTTACAGGGAGCGGGCAATCAGCCCCAGCATTTT | CASSLQGAGNQPQHF
TRBJ2-1 | TRBD1 | . | TRBV7-9 | TGTGCCAGCATACGGACAGGGGGTGGCTACAATGAGCAGTTCTTC | CASIRTGGGYNEQFF
TRBJ1-4 | . | . | TRBV28 | TGTGCCAGCCGAGGGGCAGGGGCGGCTGAAAAACTGTTTTTT | CASRGAGAAEKLFF
TRBJ2-7 | . | . | TRBV5-1 | TGCGCCAGCAGCCCTGGGACCGCCGGCGAGCAGTACTTC | CASSPGTAGEQYF
TRBJ2-2 | TRBD2 | . | TRBV13 | TGTGCCAGCAGCTTACGTTTTTCAGGACTAGCGACGGGGACCGGGGAGCTGTTTTTT | CASSLRFSGLATGTGELFF
TRBJ1-2 | TRBD1 | few | TRBV18 | TGTGCCAGCTCATTCCAGACAGGGGGCGAAAGCACCTTC | CASSFQTGGESTF
TRBJ1-6 | . | . | TRBV28 | TGTGCCACCCTGGAATCGACGGCACCCCTCCACTTT | CATLESTAPLHF
TRBJ2-1 | . | . | TRBV27 | TGTGCCAGCAGTTTGGGCATCATGAATGAGCAGTTCTTC | CASSLGIMNEQFF
TRBJ2-1 | . | . | TRBV6-5 | TGTGCCAGCAGCTTCGGGACGGGATTTTACAATGAGCAGTTCTTC | CASSFGTGFYNEQFF
TRBJ1-3 | . | . | TRBV7-2 | TGTGCCAGCAGCCCCGGGGCCCACTCTGGAAACACCATATATTTT | CASSPGAHSGNTIYF
TRBJ1-2 | . | once | TRBV24-1 | TGTGCCACCAGTGATCCGGACAGTGAGCCGGGCTATGGCTACACCTTC | CATSDPDSEPGYGYTF
TRBJ1-4 | . | . | TRBV3-1/TRBV3-2 | TGTGCCAGCAGCGCCAGGCCGGAGGAAAAACTGTTTTTT | CASSARPEEKLFF
TRBJ1-5 | . | . | TRBV7-9 | TGTGCCAGCAGTCAGGACAATAGCAATCAGCCCCAGCATTTT | CASSQDNSNQPQHF
TRBJ2-1 | . | . | TRBV21-1 | TGTGCCAGTAAACAAGGAACAGGGAGGTCCTACAATGAGCAGTTCTTC | CASKQGTGRSYNEQFF
TRBJ1-5 | . | . | TRBV30 | TGTGCCTGGAGTCCTAGGCGCGAGGGCAATCAGCCCCAGCATTTT | CAWSPRREGNQPQHF
TRBJ2-7 | TRBD2 | . | TRBV4-3 | TGCGCCAGCAGCCAAGATCGGGGGGGCGGATACGAGCAGTACTTC | CASSQDRGGGYEQYF
TRBJ2-5 | . | . | TRBV6-5 | TGTGCCAGCAGTTACTCCTATGTCCAGTTCCAAGAGACCCAGTACTTC | CASSYSYVQFQETQYF
TRBJ1-1 | . | . | TRBV5-1 | TGCGCCAGCAGCTTGGGAGGGAGTCGAAACACTGAAGCTTTCTTT | CASSLGGSRNTEAFF
TRBJ2-1 | . | . | TRBV6-2/TRBV6-3 | TGTGCCAGCAGTTACGATCGGGGGCTTACCTACAATGAGCAGTTCTTC | CASSYDRGLTYNEQFF
TRBJ1-3 | . | once | TRBV15 | TGTGCCACCAGCGTGACAGGCCTTGGAAACACCATATATTTT | CATSVTGLGNTIYF
TRBJ1-6 | . | . | TRBV4-3 | TGCGCCAGCAGCCAAGACGAACACTCACCCCTCCACTTT | CASSQDEHSPLHF
TRBJ2-2 | . | . | TRBV30 | TGTGCCTGGAGTTCCCAGGGCGTGGAGCTGTTTTTT | CAWSSQGVELFF
TRBJ2-3 | TRBD2 | . | TRBV5-1 | TGCGCCAGCAGTCGCGGGGGGCCTCCGCACGGGTATTCAGATACGCAGTATTTT | CASSRGGPPHGYSDTQYF
TRBJ1-2 | . | few | TRBV29-1 | TGCAGCGTTGACCCGTTAGAGGGTCAAGATGGCTACACCTTC | CSVDPLEGQDGYTF
TRBJ2-5 | TRBD2 | . | TRBV24-1 | TGTGCCACCAGTGATCCGGGGGGGCCTGAAGAGACCCAGTACTTC | CATSDPGGPEETQYF
TRBJ2-5 | . | . | TRBV7-2 | TGTGCCAGCAGCTTAGCGGGGGGACAGCCGACCCAGTACTTC | CASSLAGGQPTQYF
TRBJ2-1 | . | . | TRBV14 | TGTGCCAGCAGCCAATTATTTTCACAGTTCTACAATGAGCAGTTCTTC | CASSQLFSQFYNEQFF
TRBJ2-3 | . | . | TRBV7-6 | TGTGCCAGCAGCTTAGTGGTGGGAGCAGATACGCAGTATTTT | CASSLVVGADTQYF
TRBJ1-6 | TRBD1 | few | TRBV6-5 | TGTGCCAGCAGTTACGGGACAGGGGGTTCACCCCTCCACTTT | CASSYGTGGSPLHF
TRBJ1-1 | . | few | TRBV6-5 | TGTGCCAGCTCAAAAGGAATGAACACTGAAGCTTTCTTT | CASSKGMNTEAFF
TRBJ2-1 | TRBD1 | . | TRBV15 | TGTGCCACCAGCAGTCAAGAGGGGGCCTTCTCCTACAATGAGCAGTTCTTC | CATSSQEGAFSYNEQFF
TRBJ1-4 | . | . | TRBV7-9 | TGTGCCAGCAGCTTATTACAGAGTAATGAAAAACTGTTTTTT | CASSLLQSNEKLFF
TRBJ1-5 | . | . | TRBV19 | TGTGCCAGTACCCTGGGGGCACTTCTCAATCAGCCCCAGCATTTT | CASTLGALLNQPQHF
TRBJ1-3 | . | . | TRBV7-2 | TGTGCCAGCAGCTTAGCCGACTCTTTCTCTGGAAACACCATATATTTT | CASSLADSFSGNTIYF
TRBJ1-3 | . | . | TRBV30 | TGTGCCTGGAGTGGGGGATCGGACACCATATATTTT | CAWSGGSDTIYF
TRBJ1-2 | . | . | TRBV6-5 | TGTGCCAGCAGTTCCCGCAGGGGTAACTATGGCTACACCTTC | CASSSRRGNYGYTF
TRBJ2-1 | TRBD2 | once | TRBV30 | TGTGCCTGGATCCCCAATGGACTAGTAGATACCAATGAGCAGTTCTTC | CAWIPNGLVDTNEQFF
TRBJ2-7 | . | few | TRBV6-1 | TGTGCCAGCAGTGAATGGGCCAGCTACGAGCAGTACTTC | CASSEWASYEQYF